This T cell receptor beta chain emerged from a study of somatic mutations in cytotoxic T cells in rheumatoid arthritis. Study summary: The researchers flow-sorted some T-cell populations stained with V beta antibodies and got nearly 100% purity, and these included V beta1+ cells sequenced for TCRB. Overall study results and limits: Measurement of CD8+ T-cell clonality revealed no significant difference between rheumatoid arthritis patients and age-matched healthy controls. About an eighth of the roughly 60 patients had a largest CD8+ clone above 20% of CD8+ cells. The slight TRBV07 underrepresentation in rheumatoid arthritis patients was not adjusted for multiple comparisons.

V lost 5 bases and J 6 bases, leaving 19 bases between the germline ends. The CDR3 consists of 15 residues. Germline CDR1 reads SEHNR; CDR2 reads FQNEAQ (reference sequence). On this clone itself: Its antigen is unidentified.

TCRdb's table, derived via immunoSEQ multiplex PCR, lists solely in-frame clones and lacks some. The sample has about 18,000 clones, around 79% seen once. The rearrangement joins TRBV7-9 to TRBJ1-1; maybe TRBD1 (5 bases). The specimen sequenced was CD8+ T cells sorted from blood. This receptor was taken from a woman aged 55-70 years in good health. The CDR3 spells CASSPLGRVNPEAFF. The CDR3 nucleotides read TGTGCCAGCAGCCCTCTGGGCAGGGTTAACCCTGAAGCTTTCTTT. The entire variable domain, with the rest obtained from reference TRBV7-9 and TRBJ1-1, is as follows: DTGVSQNPRHKITKRGQNVTFRCDPISEHNRLYWYRQTLGQGPEFLTYFQNEAQLEKSRLLSDRFSAERPKGSFSTLEIQRTEQGDSAMYLCASSPLGRVNPEAFFGQGTRLTVV.